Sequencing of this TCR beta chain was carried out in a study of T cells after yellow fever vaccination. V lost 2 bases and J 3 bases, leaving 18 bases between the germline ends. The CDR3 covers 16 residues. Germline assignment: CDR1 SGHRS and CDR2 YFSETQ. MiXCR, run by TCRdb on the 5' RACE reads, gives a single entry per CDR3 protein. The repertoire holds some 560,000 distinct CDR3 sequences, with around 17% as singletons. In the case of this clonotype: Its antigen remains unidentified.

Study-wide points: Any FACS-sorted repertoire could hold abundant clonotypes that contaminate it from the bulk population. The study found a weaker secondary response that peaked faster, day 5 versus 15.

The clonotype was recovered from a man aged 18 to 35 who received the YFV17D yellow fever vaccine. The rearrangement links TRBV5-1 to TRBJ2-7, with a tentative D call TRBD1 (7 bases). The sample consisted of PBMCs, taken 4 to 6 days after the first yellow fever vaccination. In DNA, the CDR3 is TGCGCCAGCAGCTTAATGCGGGGACCAGGGGGCTACGAGCAGTACTTC. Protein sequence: CASSLMRGPGGYEQYF.